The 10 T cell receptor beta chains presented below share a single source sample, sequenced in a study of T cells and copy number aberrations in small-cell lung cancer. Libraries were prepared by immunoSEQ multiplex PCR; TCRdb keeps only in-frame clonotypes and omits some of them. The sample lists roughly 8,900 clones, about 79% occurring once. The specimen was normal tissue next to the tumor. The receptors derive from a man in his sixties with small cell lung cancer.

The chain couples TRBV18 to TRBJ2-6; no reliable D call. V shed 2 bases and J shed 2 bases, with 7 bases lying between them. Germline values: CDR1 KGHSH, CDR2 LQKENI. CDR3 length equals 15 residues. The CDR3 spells CASSPMRAGANVLTF. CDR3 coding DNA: TGTGCCAGCTCACCAATGCGAGCTGGGGCCAACGTCCTGACTTTC. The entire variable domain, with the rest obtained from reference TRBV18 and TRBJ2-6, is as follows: NAGVMQNPRHLVRRRGQEARLRCSPMKGHSHVYWYRQLPEEGLKFMVYLQKENIIDESGMPKERFSAEFPKEGPSILRIQQVVRGDSAAYFCASSPMRAGANVLTFGAGSRLTVL.

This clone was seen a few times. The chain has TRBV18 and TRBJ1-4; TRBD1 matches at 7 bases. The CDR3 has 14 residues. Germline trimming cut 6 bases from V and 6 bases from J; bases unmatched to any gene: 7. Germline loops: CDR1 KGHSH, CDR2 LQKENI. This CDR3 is CASSPGTADEKLFF. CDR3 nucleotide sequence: TGTGCCAGCTCCCCGGGGACAGCTGATGAAAAACTGTTTTTT.

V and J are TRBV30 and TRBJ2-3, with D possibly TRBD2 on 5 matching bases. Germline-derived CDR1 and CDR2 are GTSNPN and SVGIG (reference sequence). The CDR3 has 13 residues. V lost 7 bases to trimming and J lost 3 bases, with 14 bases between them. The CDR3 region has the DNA TGTGCCTTTACTAGAAGAAGAACAGATACGCAGTATTTT. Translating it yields CAFTRRRTDTQYF. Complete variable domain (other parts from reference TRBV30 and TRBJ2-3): SQTIHQWPATLVQPVGSPLSLECTVEGTSNPNLYWYRQAAGRGLQLLFYSVGIGQISSEVPQNLSASRPQDRQFILSSKKLLLSDSGFYLCAFTRRRTDTQYFGPGTRLTVL.

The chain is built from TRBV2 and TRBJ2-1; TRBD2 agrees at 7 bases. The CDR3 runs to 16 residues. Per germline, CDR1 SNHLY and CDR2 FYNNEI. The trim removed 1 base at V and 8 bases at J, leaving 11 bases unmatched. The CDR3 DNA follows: TGTGCCAGCAGTGAAGGGGAAAGCGGGAAAGAATATGAGCAGTTCTTC. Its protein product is CASSEGESGKEYEQFF.

The CDR3 DNA is TGCGCCAGCAGCTTGTGGGGGCCGGACACCGGGGAGCTGTTTTTT. Encoded protein: CASSLWGPDTGELFF. This chain uses TRBV5-1 with TRBJ2-2; D possibly corresponds to TRBD1 (6 bases). Looked up from germline, CDR1 is SGHRS and CDR2 is YFSETQ. Trimming cost V 1 base and J 3 bases, with 10 bases left between them. The CDR3 sequence is 15 residues long. Full variable domain (outside the CDR3, taken from reference TRBV5-1 and TRBJ2-2): KAGVTQTPRYLIKTRGQQVTLSCSPISGHRSVSWYQQTPGQGLQFLFEYFSETQRNKGNFPGRFSGRQFSNSRSEMNVSTLELGDSALYLCASSLWGPDTGELFFGEGSRLTVL.

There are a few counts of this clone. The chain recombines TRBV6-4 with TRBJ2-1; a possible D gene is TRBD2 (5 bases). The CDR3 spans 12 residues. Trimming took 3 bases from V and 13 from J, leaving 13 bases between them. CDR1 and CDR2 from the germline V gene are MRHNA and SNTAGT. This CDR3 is CASSEGEGSQFF. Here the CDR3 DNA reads TGTGCCAGCAGTGAAGGCGAGGGAAGTCAGTTCTTC.

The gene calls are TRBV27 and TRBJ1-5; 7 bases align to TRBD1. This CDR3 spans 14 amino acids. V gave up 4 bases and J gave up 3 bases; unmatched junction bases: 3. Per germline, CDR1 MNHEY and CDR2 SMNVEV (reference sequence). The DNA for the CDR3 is TGTGCCAGCAGTTCACAGGGGAACAATCAGCCCCAGCATTTT. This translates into CASSSQGNNQPQHF.

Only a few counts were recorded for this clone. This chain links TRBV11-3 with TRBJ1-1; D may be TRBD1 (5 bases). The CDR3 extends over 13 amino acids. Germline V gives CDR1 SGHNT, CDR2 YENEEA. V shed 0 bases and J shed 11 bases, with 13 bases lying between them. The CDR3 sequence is CASSLDRWGGAFF. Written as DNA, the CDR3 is TGTGCCAGCAGCTTAGATCGTTGGGGGGGGGCTTTCTTT.

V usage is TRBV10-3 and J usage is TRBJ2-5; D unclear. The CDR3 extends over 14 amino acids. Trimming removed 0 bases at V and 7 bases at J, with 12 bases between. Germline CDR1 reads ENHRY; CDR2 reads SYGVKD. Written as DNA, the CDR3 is TGTGCCATCAGTGAGTCGGGGTCCCCTGGGACCCAGTACTTC. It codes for CAISESGSPGTQYF.

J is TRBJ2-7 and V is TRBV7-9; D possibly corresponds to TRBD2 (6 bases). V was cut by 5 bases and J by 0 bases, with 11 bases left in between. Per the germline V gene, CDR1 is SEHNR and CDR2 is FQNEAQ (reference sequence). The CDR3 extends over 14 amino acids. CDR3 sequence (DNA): TGTGCCAGCAGCCTACCGCGGGACTCCTACGAGCAGTACTTC. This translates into CASSLPRDSYEQYF.